This TCR beta chain was obtained from a study of T cells in Graves' hyperthyroidism and ophthalmopathy. On the study more broadly: The authors collected peripheral blood at initial diagnosis, before any treatment.

Findings and caveats of the study: Separation of ophthalmopathy from stable hyperthyroidism was achieved by a 13 V-J model.

For this clonotype: Its cognate antigen is unknown.

Trimming removed 9 bases from V and 3 bases from J; junction bases left unmatched: 10. The length of the CDR3 is 15 residues. Germline CDR1 and CDR2: KGHDR and SFDVKD. Diagnoses were established using clinical symptoms, serum thyroxine and TRAb, thyroid ultrasound and orbital computed tomography. RNA transcripts served as the template for amplifying TCR beta CDR3 regions. The primer set for the first-round RT-PCR of the TCR CDR3 was HTBI. TCRdb re-called the multiplex PCR reads through MiXCR, storing one row per CDR3 protein. Among hundreds of thousands of distinct CDR3 sequences listed, around 20% were seen once.

This TCR came from a man aged 35-49 years with Graves' ophthalmopathy. The material sequenced was blood. The chain couples TRBV24-1 to TRBJ2-3, with 8 nucleotides matching TRBD2. The CDR3 region has the DNA TGTGCCACCTCCTTAGCGGGACTTTCAACAGATACGCAGTATTTT. Protein: CATSLAGLSTDTQYF.